This paragraph covers one T cell receptor (beta chain) sequence. The assay was immunoSEQ multiplex PCR, and TCRdb's table has in-frame clones only and misses some. The top ten hold approximately 4.3% of the sample, which has 440,000 or so clones, roughly 88% seen once. The data derive from a study of Ad26.COV2.S vaccination and SARS-CoV-2 variants. Described treatment: some 20 received Ad26.COV2.S at low or high dose, single or two shots; about five received placebo; per-sample allocation not given. Material that was analyzed had been drawn on day 63 after the first vaccine or placebo injection. Donation was by an adult aged 18-55 years who was in Boston. The CDR3 totals 16 residues. CDR1 SEHNR and CDR2 FQNEAQ come from the germline V gene (reference sequence). The V end was cut by 5 bases, the J end by 0 bases, with 13 bases between.

The input for sequencing was peripheral blood, taken in a trial of Ad26.COV2.S vaccine versus placebo. The receptor comes from a person aged 18 to 65 who received the Ad26.COV2.S COVID-19 vaccine or a placebo. The chain recombines TRBV7-9 with TRBJ1-4, with a weak D call TRBD1 (5 bases). Written as DNA, the CDR3 is TGTGCCAGCAGCCCCCAAGACAGCCCAACTAATGAAAAACTGTTTTTT. This translates into CASSPQDSPTNEKLFF.